Below, 17 T cell receptor beta chains from the same sample are listed, as sequenced in a study of spatial heterogeneity in lung cancer. TCRdb independently ran MiXCR on the 5' RACE reads; one entry per CDR3 protein. The repertoire has about 18,000 distinct CDR3 sequences, less than 9.5% of them found once; the top ten carry around 21%. The time point is: blood at routine non-recurrence follow-up after resection. This sample comprised PBMCs, obtained at follow-up. Receptors originate from a male donor with early-stage non-small cell lung cancer.

This clonotype came up many times. The chain is built from TRBV9 and TRBJ1-1; D is undetermined. The ends were cut back, 0 bases at V and 1 base at J, with 10 bases in the middle. Germline CDR1 reads SGDLS; CDR2 reads YYNGEE. The CDR3 has 15 amino acids. Here the CDR3 DNA reads TGTGCCAGCAGCGTAGGCACCCTAGGGAACACTGAAGCTTTCTTT. This sequence encodes CASSVGTLGNTEAFF.

This clonotype turned up a few times. This chain uses TRBV11-2 with TRBJ1-3, with D hard to call. CDR3 length: 17 residues. Germline values: CDR1 SGHAT, CDR2 FQNNGV. V was trimmed by 5 bases and J by 0 bases, leaving 17 bases between them. Here the CDR3 DNA reads TGTGCCAGCAGCCCCCTCGGCTTTCGGGACTCTGGAAACACCATATATTTT. This codes for CASSPLGFRDSGNTIYF.

Worth noting for this clonotype: This may come from a read error, since a much larger clone is one base off. The chain combines TRBV9 with TRBJ2-2; maybe TRBD2 (5 bases). The germline V gene encodes CDR1 SGDLS and CDR2 YYNGEE. This CDR3 is built from 12 residues. The DNA of the CDR3 is TGTGCCAGCAGCGACGACACCGGGGAGCTGTCTTTT. It yields the protein CASSDDTGELSF. Variable domain in full (rest from reference TRBV9 and TRBJ2-2): DSGVTQTPKHLITATGQRVTLRCSPRSGDLSVYWYQQSLDQGLQFLIQYYNGEERAKGNILERFSAQQFPDLHSELNLSSLELGDSALYFCASSDDTGELSFGEGSRLTVL.

This clonotype was recorded at least ten times. CDR3 in amino acids: CASSFHTGSGNTIYF. The CDR3 DNA reads as TGTGCCAGCAGCTTCCACACAGGGTCTGGAAACACCATATATTTT. This sequence joins TRBV7-9 and TRBJ1-3; a possible D gene is TRBD1 (6 bases). V lost 3 bases and J lost 1, with 10 bases in between. In germline, CDR1 is SEHNR, CDR2 FQNEAQ (reference sequence). This CDR3 is 15 amino acids long.

This clonotype has a handful of counts. The chain uses TRBV18 and TRBJ1-5; no clear D. CDR3 length: 13 residues. V gave up 3 bases and J gave up 4 bases, with 7 bases separating them. Per germline, CDR1 KGHSH and CDR2 LQKENI. CDR3: CASSPGQNQPQHF. CDR3 DNA sequence: TGTGCCAGCTCACCGGGTCAAAATCAGCCCCAGCATTTT.

The CDR3 is CASSIQTGNTEAFF. CDR3 nucleotide sequence: TGCGCCAGCAGCATCCAGACAGGGAACACTGAAGCTTTCTTT. This sequence joins TRBV5-1 and TRBJ1-1; D is possibly TRBD1 (6 bases). Trimming took off 4 bases at V and 1 base at J, with 11 bases between the two ends. The CDR3 is 14 amino acids. Germline V CDR1 and CDR2: SGHRS, YFSETQ.

This clonotype was counted at least ten times. The chain couples TRBV6-1 to TRBJ1-2; TRBD1 agrees at 7 bases. The CDR3 sequence is 16 residues long. Germline CDR1 and CDR2: MNHNS and SASEGT. Trimming removed 5 bases from V and 8 bases from J; junction bases left unmatched: 17. CDR3 residues: CASSTIKRDSMGGYTF. The CDR3 DNA sequence: TGTGCCAGCAGTACCATTAAACGGGACAGCATGGGCGGCTACACCTTC.

The chain employs TRBV14 and TRBJ2-5; D is possibly TRBD2 (5 bases). This CDR3 is 19 amino acids long. Trimming took 0 bases from V and 0 from J, leaving 20 bases between them. Germline loops: CDR1 SGHDN, CDR2 FVKESK. The CDR3 region has the DNA TGTGCCAGCAGCCAAGAACCCGGGGTATGGGGAACCTACCAAGAGACCCAGTACTTC. It encodes CASSQEPGVWGTYQETQYF.

This clonotype was recorded at least ten times. The chain has TRBV7-9 and TRBJ2-5; possible D gene TRBD2, 5 bases. The V gene lost 2 bases and the J gene lost 1 base, with 8 bases spanning the gap. CDR1 SEHNR and CDR2 FQNEAQ come from the germline V gene (reference sequence). The CDR3 covers 14 residues. The CDR3 region is CASSLRRGQETQYF. The DNA for the CDR3 is TGTGCCAGCAGCTTAAGACGGGGCCAAGAGACCCAGTACTTC.

This clonotype was recorded at least ten times. The chain recombines TRBV5-6 with TRBJ2-7, with D possibly TRBD1 on 5 matching bases. The length of the CDR3 is 14 residues. Germline lookup yields CDR1 SGHDT and CDR2 YYEEEE. Trimming took 0 bases from V and 0 from J, leaving 7 bases between them. The CDR3 is CASSLGQSSYEQYF. CDR3 nucleotide sequence: TGTGCCAGCAGCTTGGGACAGAGCTCCTACGAGCAGTACTTC.

This clonotype has a handful of counts. The V and J genes are TRBV20-1 and TRBJ1-5; TRBD1 is a possible D gene (5 bases). Germline loops: CDR1 DFQATT, CDR2 SNEGSKA (reference sequence). Trimming removed 0 bases from V and 7 bases from J, with 16 bases in between. This CDR3 is built from 15 residues. The DNA for the CDR3 is TGCAGTGCTAGAGATGCCGTTGGGGGGATACAGCCCCAGCATTTT. It codes for CSARDAVGGIQPQHF.

This clonotype was observed a handful of times. The chain couples TRBV29-1 to TRBJ2-5, with TRBD2 matching 9 bases. The CDR3 length is 15 residues. J was trimmed by 5 bases and V by 2 bases; bases with no gene match: 9. Germline CDR1 is SQVTM and CDR2 is ANQGSEA. CDR3 residues: CSVEWGLASPETQYF. The CDR3, as DNA: TGCAGCGTTGAATGGGGACTAGCCTCCCCTGAGACCCAGTACTTC. The variable domain in full, completed from reference TRBV29-1 and TRBJ2-5, reads SAVISQKPSRDICQRGTSLTIQCQVDSQVTMMFWYRQQPGQSLTLIATANQGSEATYESGFVIDKFPISRPNLTFSTLTVSNMSPEDSSIYLCSVEWGLASPETQYFGPGTRLLVL.

This clonotype came up many times. V is TRBV27 and J is TRBJ1-6; tentatively, D is TRBD1 (6 bases). Looked up from germline, CDR1 is MNHEY and CDR2 is SMNVEV (reference sequence). The CDR3 runs 13 residues. V gave up 6 bases and J gave up 9 bases, with 12 bases separating them. This CDR3 is CASRDSEFSPLHF. Written as DNA, the CDR3 is TGTGCCAGCAGGGACAGCGAGTTTTCACCCCTCCACTTT.

This clonotype was seen many times. This rearrangement joins TRBV2 to TRBJ2-1; TRBD2 matches at 9 bases. J gave up 9 bases and V 1 base, and 4 bases lay outside the gene matches. This CDR3 is 14 amino acids long. Germline assignment: CDR1 SNHLY and CDR2 FYNNEI. The CDR3 spells CASSEGRGGLEQFF. CDR3 DNA sequence: TGTGCCAGCAGTGAAGGGCGGGGGGGCCTTGAGCAGTTCTTC.

This clonotype has at least ten counts. DNA for the CDR3: TGCGCCAGCAGCTCGACAGGGGCGAACACTGAAGCTTTCTTT. It codes for CASSSTGANTEAFF. The chain carries TRBV10-1 and TRBJ1-1, with 8 nucleotides matching TRBD1. V lost 6 bases, J lost 1 base, and 4 bases stayed unmatched. The CDR3 is made up of 14 amino acids. Germline V lookup: CDR1 WNHNN, CDR2 SYGVQD (reference sequence).

There are many counts of this clonotype. The V and J genes are TRBV4-2 and TRBJ1-1; D possibly corresponds to TRBD1 (5 bases). The V end was cut by 7 bases, the J end by 1 base, with 10 bases between. The germline CDR1 and CDR2 sequences are LGHNA and YNFKEQ. The CDR3 is 13 residues long. Here the CDR3 DNA reads TGTGCCAGCACCCCTGGGGGGAACACTGAAGCTTTCTTT. Translated, it gives CASTPGGNTEAFF.

This clonotype came up many times. The chain links TRBV6-5 to TRBJ2-1, with D possibly being TRBD2 (5 bases). Germline V gives CDR1 MNHEY, CDR2 SVGAGI. The CDR3 length is 19 residues. V dropped 5 bases and J dropped 0 bases, with 23 bases sitting between them. The CDR3 loop reads CASSAPLGSAGGSYNEQFF. CDR3 nucleotide sequence: TGTGCCAGCAGTGCCCCACTCGGTAGCGCGGGTGGCTCCTACAATGAGCAGTTCTTC.